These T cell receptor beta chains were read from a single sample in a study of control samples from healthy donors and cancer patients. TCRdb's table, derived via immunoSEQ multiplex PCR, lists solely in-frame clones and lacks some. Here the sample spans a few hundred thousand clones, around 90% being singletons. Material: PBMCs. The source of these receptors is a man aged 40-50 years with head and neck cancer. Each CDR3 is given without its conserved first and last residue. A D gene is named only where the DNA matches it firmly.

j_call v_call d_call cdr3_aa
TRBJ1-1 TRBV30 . AWSTMTGQAF
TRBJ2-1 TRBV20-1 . SASRGNEQF
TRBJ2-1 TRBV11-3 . ASSPNNIGEQF
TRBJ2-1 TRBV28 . ASSSGHNPEQF
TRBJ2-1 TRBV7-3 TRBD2 ASSLYPGGSYNEQF
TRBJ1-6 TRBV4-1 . ASSQVDWDNSPLH
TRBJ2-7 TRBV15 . ATSIKSRAHYEQY
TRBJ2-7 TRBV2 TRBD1 ASSIRDRGYEQY
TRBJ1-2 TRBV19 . ASSIVTEWDYGYT
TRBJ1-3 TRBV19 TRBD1 ASMQVRGQGGNTIY
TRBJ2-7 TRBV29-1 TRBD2 SVGVAGGRVGEQY
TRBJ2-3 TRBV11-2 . ASSLDYGDTQY
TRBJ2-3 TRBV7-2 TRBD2 ASSGGLAGYTDTQY
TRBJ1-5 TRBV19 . ASTVVLLRSNQPQH
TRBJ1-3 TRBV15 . ATSRPETGTPSSGNTIY
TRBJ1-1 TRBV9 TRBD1 ASSAVTGLAEAF